A selection of T cell receptor beta chains follows, all from one sample in a study of T cell changes during pregnancy in multiple sclerosis. The method was immunoSEQ multiplex PCR; TCRdb's version includes in-frame clones alone and lacks a portion of them. The sample holds approximately 37,000 clones, around 94% seen once. The sample here was peripheral blood, taken in the third trimester of pregnancy. The receptors were gathered from a female donor with multiple sclerosis, enrolled in a pregnancy study. Each CDR3 is given with its conserved first and last residue. A D gene is named only where the DNA matches it firmly. Size is stated for part of the rows, as once, few or many counts, or as a class when the clone is expanded.

j_call | d_call | cdr3_length | v_call | clone_size | cdr3_aa | cdr3_nt
TRBJ2-1 | TRBD2 | 14 | TRBV10-3 | . | CAISVGRASNEQFF | TGTGCCATCAGTGTCGGGAGGGCCTCTAATGAGCAGTTCTTC
TRBJ1-5 | TRBD1 | 15 | TRBV25-1 | . | CASSESGGLGQPQHF | TGTGCCAGCAGTGAATCAGGGGGCTTGGGACAGCCCCAGCATTTT
TRBJ2-7 | TRBD1 | 14 | TRBV6-5 | . | CASSRQGASPVQYF | TGTGCCAGCAGTAGACAGGGGGCGAGTCCTGTGCAGTACTTC
TRBJ1-1 | TRBD1 | 17 | TRBV9 | . | CASSSRDRGYENTEAFF | TGTGCCAGCAGCTCCCGGGACAGGGGGTATGAGAACACTGAAGCTTTCTTT
TRBJ2-3 | . | 15 | TRBV5-4 | . | CASTRGSPSTDTQYF | TGTGCCAGCACCCGGGGGTCACCCTCCACAGATACGCAGTATTTT
TRBJ2-7 | . | 14 | TRBV5-7 | . | CASSLITSAYEQYF | TGTGCCAGCAGCTTGATTACATCTGCCTACGAGCAGTACTTC
TRBJ1-1 | . | 12 | TRBV19 | . | CASKPQGGEAFF | TGTGCCAGTAAACCCCAAGGGGGTGAAGCTTTCTTT
TRBJ1-1 | . | 13 | TRBV18 | . | CASSRFAGTEAFF | TGTGCCAGCTCACGATTCGCGGGCACTGAAGCTTTCTTT
TRBJ1-2 | TRBD1 | 16 | TRBV5-4 | . | CASSFFQGAQVYGYTF | TGTGCCAGCAGCTTTTTCCAGGGGGCGCAGGTCTATGGCTACACCTTC
TRBJ2-1 | TRBD1 | 15 | TRBV28 | . | CASSSPGQGSAVQFF | TGTGCCAGCAGTTCCCCGGGACAGGGGTCGGCAGTGCAGTTCTTC
TRBJ1-1 | . | 13 | TRBV9 | once | CASSVAVNTEAFF | TGTGCCAGCAGCGTAGCTGTGAACACTGAAGCTTTCTTT
TRBJ2-1 | TRBD1 | 14 | TRBV5-8 | . | CASSLTGALSEQFF | TGTGCCAGCAGCTTAACAGGGGCCCTTAGTGAGCAGTTCTTC
TRBJ2-7 | . | 15 | TRBV7-2 | once | CASSYHSGDSYEQYF | TGTGCCAGCAGCTACCATTCGGGGGACTCCTACGAGCAGTACTTC
TRBJ2-7 | TRBD1 | 13 | TRBV29-1 | . | CSAGTGENSEQYF | TGCAGCGCCGGGACAGGGGAAAATAGCGAGCAGTACTTC
TRBJ2-7 | . | 11 | TRBV28 | . | CASSPYYEQYF | TGTGCCAGCAGTCCGTACTACGAGCAGTACTTC
TRBJ2-7 | TRBD2 | 15 | TRBV15 | . | CATSPGLAETYEQYF | TGTGCCACCTCACCGGGACTAGCCGAAACCTACGAGCAGTACTTC
TRBJ2-7 | TRBD1 | 14 | TRBV18 | . | CASSPGTGSYEQYF | TGTGCCAGCTCCCCCGGGACAGGATCCTACGAGCAGTACTTC
TRBJ2-7 | . | 14 | TRBV11-1 | once | CASSLTGNSYEQYF | TGTGCCAGCAGCCTCACAGGGAACTCCTACGAGCAGTACTTC
TRBJ2-7 | TRBD2 | 16 | TRBV27 | . | CASSLRLAGGFYEQYF | TGTGCCAGCAGTTTGAGACTAGCGGGAGGTTTCTACGAGCAGTACTTC
TRBJ1-1 | . | 11 | TRBV14 | few | CASSTAREAFF | TGTGCCAGCAGCACAGCCCGTGAAGCTTTCTTT
TRBJ2-3 | TRBD2 | 18 | TRBV18 | . | CASSPRLTSGGARDTQYF | TGTGCCAGCTCACCACGTCTGACTAGCGGGGGGGCCAGGGATACGCAGTATTTT
TRBJ1-1 | TRBD1 | 14 | TRBV5-1 | . | CASSLDRGNTEAFF | TGCGCCAGCAGCTTAGACAGGGGGAACACTGAAGCTTTCTTT
TRBJ1-2 | . | 15 | TRBV7-2 | . | CASSLGVWGAYGYTF | TGTGCCAGCAGCTTAGGAGTGTGGGGAGCCTATGGCTACACCTTC
TRBJ1-3 | TRBD1 | 15 | TRBV5-6 | . | CASSLQGSVGNTIYF | TGTGCCAGCAGCTTACAGGGGTCGGTGGGAAACACCATATATTTT
TRBJ2-7 | . | 13 | TRBV6-5 | . | CASSSGTSYEQYF | TGTGCCAGCAGTTCCGGGACAAGCTACGAGCAGTACTTC
TRBJ2-7 | TRBD1 | 13 | TRBV30 | once | CAWRRDRGYEQYF | TGTGCCTGGAGGCGGGACAGGGGCTACGAGCAGTACTTC
TRBJ2-1 | . | 12 | TRBV6-1 | . | CASMELYNEQFF | TGTGCCAGCATGGAGTTGTACAATGAGCAGTTCTTC
TRBJ1-4 | TRBD1 | 13 | TRBV30 | . | CAWGQGRGEKLFF | TGTGCCTGGGGACAGGGCAGAGGTGAAAAACTGTTTTTT
TRBJ2-7 | TRBD2 | 16 | TRBV7-9 | . | CASSPPGLAEGYEQYF | TGTGCCAGCAGCCCCCCGGGACTAGCAGAAGGTTACGAGCAGTACTTC
TRBJ1-5 | . | 14 | TRBV2 | . | CASRGAGSYQPQHF | TGTGCCAGCAGGGGGGCAGGGTCTTATCAGCCCCAGCATTTT
TRBJ2-5 | . | 15 | TRBV15 | . | CATSRDHRGGETQYF | TGTGCCACCAGCAGAGATCATAGGGGCGGAGAGACCCAGTACTTC
TRBJ2-1 | . | 13 | TRBV30 | . | CAWSPGDGDEQFF | TGTGCCTGGAGTCCGGGGGACGGTGATGAGCAGTTCTTC
TRBJ2-7 | TRBD2 | 18 | TRBV4-2 | . | CASSQSGTSGSKGLEQYF | TGTGCCAGCAGCCAATCCGGGACTAGCGGATCAAAGGGCCTCGAGCAGTACTTC
TRBJ1-6 | . | 14 | TRBV30 | . | CAWSKSVYNSPLHF | TGTGCCTGGAGTAAGTCAGTCTATAATTCACCCCTCCACTTT
TRBJ2-1 | . | 12 | TRBV11-2 | . | CASSLEALEQFF | TGTGCCAGCAGCTTAGAAGCGCTTGAGCAGTTCTTC
TRBJ2-3 | . | 16 | TRBV18 | . | CASSPSSALRRDTQYF | TGTGCCAGCTCACCATCTAGCGCCCTGAGACGGGATACGCAGTATTTT
TRBJ1-5 | . | 16 | TRBV28 | . | CASRPIPTAFQPPQHF | TGTGCCAGCAGACCTATACCGACAGCCTTCCAGCCTCCCCAGCATTTT
TRBJ2-7 | . | 13 | TRBV18 | . | CASSYRETYEQYF | TGTGCCAGCTCGTACCGGGAAACCTACGAGCAGTACTTC
TRBJ1-6 | . | 16 | TRBV30 | few | CAWRKPGSTYNSPLHF | TGTGCCTGGAGAAAGCCAGGATCCACCTATAATTCACCCCTCCACTTT
TRBJ1-4 | . | 15 | TRBV9 | . | CASSPRAGVVEKLFF | TGTGCCAGCAGCCCCAGGGCAGGGGTTGTTGAAAAACTGTTTTTT
TRBJ2-4 | TRBD1 | 15 | TRBV13 | . | CASSSPGQGKNIQYF | TGTGCCAGCAGCTCACCGGGACAGGGAAAAAACATTCAGTACTTC
TRBJ2-4 | . | 17 | TRBV7-8 | . | CASSPLRVNLAKNIQYF | TGTGCCAGCAGCCCGCTTCGGGTAAATCTAGCCAAAAACATTCAGTACTTC
TRBJ2-4 | . | 14 | TRBV6-5 | once | CASSYSRQGNIQYF | TGTGCCAGCAGTTACTCACGCCAGGGCAACATTCAGTACTTC
TRBJ1-1 | TRBD1 | 14 | TRBV5-1 | . | CASSFRGPETEAFF | TGCGCCAGCAGCTTCAGGGGGCCTGAGACTGAAGCTTTCTTT
TRBJ1-3 | TRBD1 | 16 | TRBV7-2 | . | CASSHEGTVSGNTIYF | TGTGCCAGCAGCCATGAAGGGACAGTCTCTGGAAACACCATATATTTT
TRBJ2-1 | TRBD2 | 16 | TRBV4-2 | . | CASSQVGGEGYNEQFF | TGTGCCAGCAGCCAAGTTGGAGGGGAGGGGTACAATGAGCAGTTCTTC
TRBJ2-3 | . | 19 | TRBV5-1 | . | CASSLVGLSGVTSTDTQYF | TGCGCCAGCAGCTTGGTGGGACTTTCAGGAGTAACTAGCACAGATACGCAGTATTTT
TRBJ1-4 | . | 14 | TRBV4-1 | medium-sized | CASSQEPGTNKLFF | TGCGCCAGCAGCCAAGAACCAGGCACAAACAAACTGTTTTTT
TRBJ2-7 | TRBD1 | 14 | TRBV29-1 | . | CSVGGGQGGHEQYF | TGCAGCGTCGGGGGGGGACAGGGGGGCCACGAGCAGTACTTC